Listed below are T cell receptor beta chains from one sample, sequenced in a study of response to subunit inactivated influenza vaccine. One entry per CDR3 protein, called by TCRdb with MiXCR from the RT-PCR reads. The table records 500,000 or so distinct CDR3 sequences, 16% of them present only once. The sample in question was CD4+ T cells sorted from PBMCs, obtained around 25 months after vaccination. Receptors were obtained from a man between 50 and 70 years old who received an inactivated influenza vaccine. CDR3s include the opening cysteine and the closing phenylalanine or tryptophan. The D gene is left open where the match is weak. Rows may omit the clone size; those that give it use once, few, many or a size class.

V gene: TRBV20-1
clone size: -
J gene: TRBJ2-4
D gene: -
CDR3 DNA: TGCAGTGCTACACCTCAAGTTCGGGGATGGGAAAACATTCAGTACTTC
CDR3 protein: CSATPQVRGWENIQYF

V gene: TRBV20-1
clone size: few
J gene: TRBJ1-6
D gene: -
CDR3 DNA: TGCAGTGCTAGAGATTCGGGCAGATCTAATTCACCCCTCCACTTT
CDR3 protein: CSARDSGRSNSPLHF

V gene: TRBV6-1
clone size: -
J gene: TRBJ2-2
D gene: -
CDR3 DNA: TGTGCCAGCAGTAGAACGGACAGTTACACCGGGGAGCTGTTTTTT
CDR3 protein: CASSRTDSYTGELFF

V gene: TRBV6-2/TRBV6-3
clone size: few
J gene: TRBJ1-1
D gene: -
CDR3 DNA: TGTGCCAGCAGTGGTCGGACGGGGCCCCGGTTTAAAGCTTTCTTT
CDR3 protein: CASSGRTGPRFKAFF

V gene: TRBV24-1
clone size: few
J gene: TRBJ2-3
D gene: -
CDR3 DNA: TGTGCCACCAGTGATTCGGCCAGGGGAAATACGCAGTATTTT
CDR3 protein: CATSDSARGNTQYF

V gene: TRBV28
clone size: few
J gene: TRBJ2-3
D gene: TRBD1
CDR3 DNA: TGTGCCAGCAGTACAACCGGGACAGGGCTTCCAGATACGCAGTATTTT
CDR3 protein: CASSTTGTGLPDTQYF

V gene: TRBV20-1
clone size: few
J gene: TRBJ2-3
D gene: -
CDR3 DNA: TGCAGTGCTAGAAGGTTGACGGGGGAAGATACGCAGTATTTT
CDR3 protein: CSARRLTGEDTQYF

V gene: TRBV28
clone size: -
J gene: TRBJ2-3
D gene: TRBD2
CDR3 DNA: TGTGCCAGCAGTTTCCGGCTAGCGGGAGGCCGGGACAACACAGATACGCAGTATTTT
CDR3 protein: CASSFRLAGGRDNTDTQYF

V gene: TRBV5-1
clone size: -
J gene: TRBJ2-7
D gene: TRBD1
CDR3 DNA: TGCGCCAGCAGCTTGTATTCCCAGGGGGCTACCTACGAGCAGTACTTC
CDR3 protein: CASSLYSQGATYEQYF

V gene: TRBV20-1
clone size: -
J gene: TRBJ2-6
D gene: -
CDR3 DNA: TGCAGTGCTGCTGGCGGGGCCAACGTCCTGACTTTC
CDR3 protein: CSAAGGANVLTF

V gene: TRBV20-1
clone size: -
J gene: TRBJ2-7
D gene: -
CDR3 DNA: TGCAGTGCTAGAGATGATATTAGCGGATTCTCCTACGAGCAGTACTTC
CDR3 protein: CSARDDISGFSYEQYF

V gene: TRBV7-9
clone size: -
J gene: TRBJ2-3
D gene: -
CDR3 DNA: TGTGCCAGCAGCACCGGGACTCCCACTACAGATACGCAGTATTTT
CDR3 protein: CASSTGTPTTDTQYF

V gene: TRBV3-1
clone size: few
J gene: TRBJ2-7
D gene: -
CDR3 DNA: TGTGCCAGCAGCCAAGAACCTAGCCGTTCTGGCGAGCAGTACTTC
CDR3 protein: CASSQEPSRSGEQYF

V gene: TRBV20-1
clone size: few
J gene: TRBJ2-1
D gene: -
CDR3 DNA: TGCAGTGCTAGTGATACTAGGAAGGGTACATGGGAGCAGTTCTTC
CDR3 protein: CSASDTRKGTWEQFF

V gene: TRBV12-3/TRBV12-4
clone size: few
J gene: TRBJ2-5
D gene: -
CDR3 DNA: TGTGCCAGCAGGGGGGGCCTCCAAGAGACCCAGTACTTC
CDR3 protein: CASRGGLQETQYF

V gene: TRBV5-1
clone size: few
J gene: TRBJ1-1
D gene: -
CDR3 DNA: TGCGCCAGCAGCACCCAGACAACGAACACTGAAGCTTTCTTT
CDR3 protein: CASSTQTTNTEAFF

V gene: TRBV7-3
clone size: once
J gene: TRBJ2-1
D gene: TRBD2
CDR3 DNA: TGTGCCAGCAGCTTAACCGGGGGGGAGCAGTTCTTC
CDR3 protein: CASSLTGGEQFF

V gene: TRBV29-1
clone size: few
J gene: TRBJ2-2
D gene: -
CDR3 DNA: TGCAGCGTTGCGGTGTGGGGGAACACCGGGGAGCTGTTTTTT
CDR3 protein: CSVAVWGNTGELFF

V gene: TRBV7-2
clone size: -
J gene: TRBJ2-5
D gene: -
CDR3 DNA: TGTGCCAGCAGCTTAGCGCAAGTTTATCAAGAGACCCAGTACTTC
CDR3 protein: CASSLAQVYQETQYF

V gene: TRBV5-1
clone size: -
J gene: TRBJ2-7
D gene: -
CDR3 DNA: TGCGCCAGCAGGGCCGGGCCAGATGCGGTGTACTTC
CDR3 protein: CASRAGPDAVYF

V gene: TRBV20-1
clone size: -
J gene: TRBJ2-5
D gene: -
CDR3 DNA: TGCAGTGCCCAAACAGCGGTCGAGACCCAGTACTTC
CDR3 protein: CSAQTAVETQYF

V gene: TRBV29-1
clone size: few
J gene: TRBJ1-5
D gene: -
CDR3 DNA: TGCAGCGTCTCTCAGGGAGGAGGCAATCAGCCCCAGCATTTT
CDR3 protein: CSVSQGGGNQPQHF

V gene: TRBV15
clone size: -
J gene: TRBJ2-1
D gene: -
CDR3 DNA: TGTGCCACTTCTCCTTTCGGAAACAAGGGCAATGAGCAGTTCTTC
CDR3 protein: CATSPFGNKGNEQFF

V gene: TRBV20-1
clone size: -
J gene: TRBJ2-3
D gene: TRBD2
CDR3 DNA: TGCAGTGCCACCAGCGGGAGCGACCCAGATACGCAGTATTTT
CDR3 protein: CSATSGSDPDTQYF

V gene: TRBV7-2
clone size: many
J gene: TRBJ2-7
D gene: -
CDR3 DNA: TGTGCCAGCAGCTTAGATGGGCGACAAGACTACGAGCAGTACTTC
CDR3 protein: CASSLDGRQDYEQYF

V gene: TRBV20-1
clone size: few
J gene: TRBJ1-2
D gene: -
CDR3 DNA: TGCAGCGCACCTCGAACGGATTCCTATGGCTACACCTTC
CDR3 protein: CSAPRTDSYGYTF

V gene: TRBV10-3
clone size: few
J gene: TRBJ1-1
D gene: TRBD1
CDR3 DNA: TGTGCCGGACAGGGGGGGTTGAACACTGAAGCTTTCTTT
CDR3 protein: CAGQGGLNTEAFF

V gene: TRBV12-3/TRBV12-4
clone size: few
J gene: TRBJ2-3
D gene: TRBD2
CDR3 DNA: TGTGCCAGCAGAAAAGCGGGGGGGGGCACAGATACGCAGTATTTT
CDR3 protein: CASRKAGGGTDTQYF

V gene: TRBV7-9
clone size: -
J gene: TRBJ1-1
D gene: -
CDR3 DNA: TGTGCCAGCAGCTTCCTTTCAGGGGTCCGGGACACTGAAGCTTTCTTT
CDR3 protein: CASSFLSGVRDTEAFF

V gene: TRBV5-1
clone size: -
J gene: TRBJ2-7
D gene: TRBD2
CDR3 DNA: TGCGCCAGCAGCTTCGCTTTGGCGGGGGGGATACCCTACGAGCAGTACTTC
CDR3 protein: CASSFALAGGIPYEQYF

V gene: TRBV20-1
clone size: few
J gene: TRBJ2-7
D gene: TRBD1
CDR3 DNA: TGCAGTGCTAGAGTGGGACAGGGGGTTGGGTTCTACGAGCAGTACTTC
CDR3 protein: CSARVGQGVGFYEQYF

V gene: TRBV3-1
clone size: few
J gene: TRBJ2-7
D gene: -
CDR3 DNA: TGTGCCAGCAGCCAAGTCGGAGGCGAGCAGTACTTC
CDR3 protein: CASSQVGGEQYF

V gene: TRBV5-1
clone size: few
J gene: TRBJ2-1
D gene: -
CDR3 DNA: TGCGCCAGCAGCTTGCGGGACTTTTCACGGCATGAGCAGTTCTTC
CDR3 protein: CASSLRDFSRHEQFF

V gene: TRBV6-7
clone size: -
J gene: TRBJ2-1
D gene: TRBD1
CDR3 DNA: TGTGCCAGCAGTCGGGACAGGGGATTTGGGTTGAATGAGCAGTTCTTC
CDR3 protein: CASSRDRGFGLNEQFF

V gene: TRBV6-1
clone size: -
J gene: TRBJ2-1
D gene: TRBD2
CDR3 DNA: TGTGCCAGCAGTGAAGAGCGGGGGGGCCGTCGGAATGAGCAGTTCTTC
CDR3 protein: CASSEERGGRRNEQFF

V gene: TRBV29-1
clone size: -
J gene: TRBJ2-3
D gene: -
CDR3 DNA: TGCAGCGTTGATTTAGGCGGTGGCACAGATACGCAGTATTTT
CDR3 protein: CSVDLGGGTDTQYF

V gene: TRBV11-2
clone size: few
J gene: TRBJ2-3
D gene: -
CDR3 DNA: TGTGCCAGCCATAGCACAGATACGCAGTATTTT
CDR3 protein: CASHSTDTQYF

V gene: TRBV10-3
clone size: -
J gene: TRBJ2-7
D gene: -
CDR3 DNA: TGTGCCATCAGTGCAGAGTCCTACGAGCAGTACTTC
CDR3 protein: CAISAESYEQYF

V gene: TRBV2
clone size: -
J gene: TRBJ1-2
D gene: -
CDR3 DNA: TGTGCCAGCAGCCGAGACGGCATATCTAACTATGGCTACACCTTC
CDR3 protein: CASSRDGISNYGYTF

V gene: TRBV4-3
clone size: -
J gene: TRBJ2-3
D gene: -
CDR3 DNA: TGCGCCAGCAGTTCTAAGACCGGCACAGATACGCAGTATTTT
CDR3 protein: CASSSKTGTDTQYF

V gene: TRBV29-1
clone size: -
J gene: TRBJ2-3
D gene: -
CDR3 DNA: TGCAGCGTTGAGACCGGCCCCCGGGATACGCAGTATTTT
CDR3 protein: CSVETGPRDTQYF

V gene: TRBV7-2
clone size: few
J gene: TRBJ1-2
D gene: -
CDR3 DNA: TGTGCCAGCAGCGCCCCCGGGACAACCTATGGCTACACCTTC
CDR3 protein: CASSAPGTTYGYTF

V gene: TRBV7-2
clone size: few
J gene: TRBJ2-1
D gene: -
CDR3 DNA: TGTGCCAGCAGCTTCCAGGCAGGTAGGGGCTCGTTCTTC
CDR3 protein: CASSFQAGRGSFF

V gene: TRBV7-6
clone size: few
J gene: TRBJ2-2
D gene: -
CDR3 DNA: TGTGCCAGCAGCAAAGGCGCCAACACCGGGGAGCTGTTTTTT
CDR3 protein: CASSKGANTGELFF